This T cell receptor (beta chain) is from a study of T cell repertoires in cytomegalovirus infection. TCRdb reprocessed the reads with MiXCR, giving one entry per CDR3 protein. This sample has around 770,000 distinct CDR3 sequences, with approximately 32% found just once. Germline V lookup: CDR1 SNHLY, CDR2 FYNNEI. This CDR3 has 12 amino acids. Trimming cost V 6 bases and J 10 bases, with 13 bases left between them. This clonotype was counted between two and nine times. Its target is not known. V is TRBV2 and J is TRBJ2-1; TRBD1 might be the D (5 bases). This sequence originates from a human donor in good health (CMV status not recorded). Some clones in this sample may be carry-over from other donors' samples. The sequencing used cultured CD8+ T cells from PBMCs, collected from culture after CMV antigen stimulation. For the CDR3, the DNA is TGTGCCAGCAGGGGCAGGGTGGACGAGCAGTTCTTC. Residues: CASRGRVDEQFF.